This T cell receptor beta chain is drawn from a study of blood T cell repertoires in COVID-19. Looking at the study overall: COVID-19 samples, acute and convalescent, were from the United States, Italy and Spain.

Germline values: CDR1 MNHEY, CDR2 SMNVEV (reference sequence). The CDR3 has 15 amino acids. V lost 2 bases and J lost 6, with 14 bases in between. Authors' data handling: Reference gene primers were amplified, and this amplification served to estimate nucleated cell counts. Generated by immunoSEQ multiplex PCR, the TCRdb table keeps only in-frame clones and is missing some. The DNA was the basis for D and trimming; V, J and clone size are from that table. The profile shows 450,000 or so clones, less than 95% of them singletons. Sample: PBMCs or T cells enriched from blood (not recorded which). The gene calls are TRBV27 and TRBJ1-5; possible D gene TRBD1, 6 bases. The sequence came from a young man who had recovered from COVID-19. The CDR3 sequence is CASSLEGGALQPQHF. The CDR3 region has the DNA TGTGCCAGCAGTTTAGAGGGGGGGGCTCTTCAGCCCCAGCATTTT.